Sequencing of this TCR beta chain was carried out in a study of cytomegalovirus exposure and HLA in healthy donors. This CDR3 region has 17 residues. The junction had 11 bases not matched to a gene; V was cut back by 5 bases and J by 2 bases. The germline V gene has CDR1 LNHNV and CDR2 YYDKDF (reference sequence). Primers included in the PCR were 60 Vbeta and 13 Jbeta primers. The method was immunoSEQ multiplex PCR; TCRdb's version includes in-frame clones alone and lacks a portion of them. The sample includes under 200,000 clones, 60% to 80% seen only once; the top ten take roughly 7.8%. On this clone: Its antigen is unknown.

General study points: Most observed TCR sequences were rare, whereas some public TCRs were detected in many donors. Cytomegalovirus association was assigned to over 150 TCR beta chains. An analysis done earlier found most TCR beta V segments productive about 87% or about 30% of the time.

V gene TRBV15 combines with J gene TRBJ2-3; 9 bases fit TRBD1. This clonotype was sampled from a middle-aged woman in good health and CMV-seropositive. Sequencing was performed on PBMCs. Here the CDR3 reads CATSSFHRDRVTDTQYF. The CDR3 DNA follows: TGTGCCACCAGCTCCTTCCACCGGGACAGGGTCACAGATACGCAGTATTTT.